This TCR beta chain was sequenced for a study of cytomegalovirus exposure and HLA in healthy donors. PCR involved 60 Vbeta and 13 Jbeta primers. Measured with immunoSEQ multiplex PCR; TCRdb has only the in-frame clones, and not every one. The sample consists of under 200,000 clones, 81% of them appearing once. The sequenced sample consisted of PBMCs. This receptor was obtained from a woman between 45 and 60 years old in good health and CMV-seronegative.

DNA for the CDR3: TGTGCCAGCAGTTTCGGAGGTACCTACGAGCAGTACTTC. The encoded protein is CASSFGGTYEQYF. The chain has TRBV5-4 and TRBJ2-7, with D possibly TRBD2 on 5 matching bases. V lost 5 bases, J lost 2 bases, and 11 bases lay in between. This CDR3 comprises 13 residues. CDR1 is SGHNT, CDR2 YYREEE, per germline (reference sequence).